One and the same sample provided the 7 T cell receptor beta chains below, sequenced in a study of blood T cell repertoires in COVID-19. Data came from immunoSEQ multiplex PCR; TCRdb stores just in-frame clones and leaves some out. Counted here are over 200,000 clones, 84% occurring once; the ten biggest clones make up approximately 1.8%. What was sequenced was PBMCs or T cells enriched from blood (not recorded which). These receptors all come from a man in his 60s who had recovered from COVID-19.

V is TRBV5-6 and J is TRBJ2-7; unclear D gene. Germline V lookup: CDR1 SGHDT, CDR2 YYEEEE. The CDR3 totals 12 residues. V shed 0 bases and J shed 3 bases, with 4 bases lying between them. The CDR3 DNA reads as TGTGCCAGCAGCTTGGGTCACTACGAGCAGTACTTC. Amino acid sequence: CASSLGHYEQYF.

V usage is TRBV19 and J usage is TRBJ2-5; maybe TRBD1 (6 bases). The CDR3 runs to 14 residues. Between the trimmed V and J ends, which lost 3 bases and 2 bases, there was a span of 10 bases. Germline V gives CDR1 LNHDA, CDR2 SQIVND (reference sequence). CDR3 in DNA: TGTGCCAGTAGTATCGGCAGGGGTCAAGAGACCCAGTACTTC. Amino acid sequence: CASSIGRGQETQYF. Looking up the rest from reference TRBV19 and TRBJ2-5 gives the full variable domain: DGGITQSPKYLFRKEGQNVTLSCEQNLNHDAMYWYRQDPGQGLRLIYYSQIVNDFQKGDIAEGYSVSREKKESFPLTVTSAQKNPTAFYLCASSIGRGQETQYFGPGTRLLVL.

CDR3 sequence: CASSLGQFNQPQHF. CDR3 sequence (DNA): TGTGCCAGCAGCCTCGGACAGTTCAATCAGCCCCAGCATTTT. The genes are TRBV3-1 (or the pseudogene TRBV3-2) and TRBJ1-5, with D possibly being TRBD1 (6 bases). V dropped 4 bases and J dropped 3 bases, with 10 bases sitting between them. The CDR3 covers 14 residues. CDR1 is LGHDT and CDR2 is YNNKEL in the germline V gene (reference sequence).

The chain has TRBV25-1 and TRBJ1-2, with 8 bases aligning to TRBD1. Trimming cost V 6 bases and J 7 bases; bases outside gene matches: 7. Germline V CDR1 and CDR2: MGHDK, SYGVNS. The CDR3 length is 13 residues. The CDR3: CASSQTGAAGYTF. The CDR3 coding sequence is TGTGCCAGCAGCCAGACAGGGGCTGCTGGCTACACCTTC.

This chain links TRBV10-3 with TRBJ1-6, with D tentatively TRBD1 (6 bases). CDR1 and CDR2 from the germline V gene are ENHRY and SYGVKD. This CDR3 comprises 19 residues. V was trimmed by 0 bases and J by 5 bases, leaving 20 bases between them. The CDR3 DNA reads TGTGCCATCAGTGAGTCACACCTCTTGGGGACAATTAATAATTCACCCCTCCACTTT. This codes for CAISESHLLGTINNSPLHF.

The chain joins TRBV7-9 to TRBJ2-1; 9 bases map to TRBD2. V trimming: 6 bases; J trimming: 2 bases; junction bases outside the gene matches: 2. This CDR3 region has 14 residues. Germline V lookup: CDR1 SEHNR, CDR2 FQNEAQ (reference sequence). The CDR3 loop reads CASRAGGAYNEQFF. The CDR3 DNA follows: TGTGCCAGCAGGGCGGGGGGGGCCTACAATGAGCAGTTCTTC.

V usage is TRBV27 and J usage is TRBJ1-6, with 10 bases aligning to TRBD1. Germline CDR1 reads MNHEY; CDR2 reads SMNVEV (reference sequence). Trimming took 3 bases from V and 6 from J; bases not matched to a gene: 5. The CDR3 has 16 residues. CDR3 bases: TGTGCCAGCAGTTTTACCGGGACAGGGGTTAATTCACCCCTCCACTTT. Protein product: CASSFTGTGVNSPLHF.